This T cell receptor beta chain was sequenced for a study of immune characteristics of hereditary and idiopathic chronic pancreatitis. Total pancreatectomy with islet autotransplantation was the source of the chronic pancreatitis pancreas tissue. The repertoire was sequenced with immunoSEQ multiplex PCR; TCRdb's copy has only in-frame clones and lacks some. The repertoire consists of 9,000 to 10,000 clones, with roughly 77% occurring once and the leading ten covering more than 13%. CDR3 length: 14 amino acids. The V end lost 1 base, the J end lost 9 bases, and 13 bases lay between the germline ends. Looked up from germline, CDR1 is SGHDN and CDR2 is FVKESK.

The specimen sequenced was pancreas tissue with idiopathic chronic pancreatitis. The clonotype comes from a human donor with chronic pancreatitis. The rearrangement links TRBV14 to TRBJ1-3, with unresolved D. This CDR3 reads CASSQVAGAGTIYF. The CDR3 DNA follows: TGTGCCAGCAGCCAAGTCGCAGGCGCGGGCACCATATATTTT.